This record covers a single TCR beta chain. These data belong to a study of lymphopenia after photon versus proton radiotherapy. With 8 bases clipped from V and 7 bases from J, the junction kept 9 bases outside the gene matches. The CDR3 sequence is 13 residues long. Germline CDR1 is SGHAT and CDR2 is FQNNGV. TCRdb's table, derived via immunoSEQ multiplex PCR, lists solely in-frame clones and lacks some. The data show approximately 65,000 clones, just over 90% seen once. The rearrangement links TRBV11-2 to TRBJ2-3; 7 bases are shared with TRBD2. Specimen: peripheral blood, collected from a patient treated with photon-based radiotherapy. The receptor comes from a woman aged 70-85 years with pancreatic cancer. The CDR3 region has the DNA TGTGCCAGCGCCGCGGGAGAACGATATACGCAGTATTTT. Its protein is CASAAGERYTQYF.